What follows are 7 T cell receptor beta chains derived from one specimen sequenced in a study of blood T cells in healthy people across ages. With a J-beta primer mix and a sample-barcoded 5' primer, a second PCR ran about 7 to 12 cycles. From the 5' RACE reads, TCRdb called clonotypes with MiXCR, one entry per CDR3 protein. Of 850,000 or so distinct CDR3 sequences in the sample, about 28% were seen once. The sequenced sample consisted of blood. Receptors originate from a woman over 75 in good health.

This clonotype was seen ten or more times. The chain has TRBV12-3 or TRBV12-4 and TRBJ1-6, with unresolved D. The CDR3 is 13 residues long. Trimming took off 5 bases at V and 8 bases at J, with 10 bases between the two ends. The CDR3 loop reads CASSTHRDSPLHF. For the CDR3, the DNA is TGTGCCAGCAGTACTCATCGGGATTCACCCCTCCACTTT.

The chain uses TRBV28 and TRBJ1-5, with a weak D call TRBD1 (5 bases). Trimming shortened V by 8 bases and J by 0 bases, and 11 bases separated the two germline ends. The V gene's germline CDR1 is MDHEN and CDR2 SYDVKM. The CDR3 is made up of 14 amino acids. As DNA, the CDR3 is TGTGCCAGCCGCAGGGAATATAGCAATCAGCCCCAGCATTTT. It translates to CASRREYSNQPQHF. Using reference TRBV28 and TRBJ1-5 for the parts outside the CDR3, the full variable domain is DVKVTQSSRYLVKRTGEKVFLECVQDMDHENMFWYRQDPGLGLRLIYFSYDVKMKEKGDIPEGYSVSREKKERFSLILESASTNQTSMYLCASRREYSNQPQHFGDGTRLSIL.

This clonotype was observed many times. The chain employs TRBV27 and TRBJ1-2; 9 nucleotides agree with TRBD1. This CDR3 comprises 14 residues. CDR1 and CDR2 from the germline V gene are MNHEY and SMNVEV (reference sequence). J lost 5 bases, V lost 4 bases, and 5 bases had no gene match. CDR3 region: CASSSLQGAYGYTF. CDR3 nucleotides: TGTGCCAGCAGTTCACTACAGGGGGCTTATGGCTACACCTTC.

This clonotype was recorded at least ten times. The CDR3 nucleotides are TGTGCCAGCAGGGACTCCTCACACCTTACGCAGTATTTT. Translation: CASRDSSHLTQYF. The V call is TRBV6-2 or TRBV6-3, the J call TRBJ2-3; weak D call: TRBD2 (5 bases). CDR3 length: 13 residues. V lost 6 bases to trimming and J lost 8 bases, with 15 bases between them. Germline V CDR1 and CDR2: MNHEY, SVGEGT.

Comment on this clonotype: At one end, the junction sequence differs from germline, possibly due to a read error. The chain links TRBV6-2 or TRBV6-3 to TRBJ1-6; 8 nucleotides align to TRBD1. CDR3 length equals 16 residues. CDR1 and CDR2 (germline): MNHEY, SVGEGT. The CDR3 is CASSFQGADYNSPRHF. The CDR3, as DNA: TGTGCCAGCAGCTTCCAGGGGGCCGACTATAATTCACCCCGCCACTTT.

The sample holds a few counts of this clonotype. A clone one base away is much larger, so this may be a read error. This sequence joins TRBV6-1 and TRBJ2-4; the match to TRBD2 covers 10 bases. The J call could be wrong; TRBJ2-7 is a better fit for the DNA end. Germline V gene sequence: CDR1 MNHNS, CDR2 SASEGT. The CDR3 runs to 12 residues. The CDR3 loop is CAVAGGAYEQYF. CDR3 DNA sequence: TGTGCCGTAGCGGGGGGCGCCTACGAGCAGTACTTC.

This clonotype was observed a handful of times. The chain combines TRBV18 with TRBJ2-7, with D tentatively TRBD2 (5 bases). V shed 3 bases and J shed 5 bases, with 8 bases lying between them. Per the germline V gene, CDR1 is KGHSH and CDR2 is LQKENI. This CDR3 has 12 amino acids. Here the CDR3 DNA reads TGTGCCAGCTCACCCGGGATGAACGAGCAGTACTTC. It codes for CASSPGMNEQYF. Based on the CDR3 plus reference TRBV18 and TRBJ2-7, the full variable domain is NAGVMQNPRHLVRRRGQEARLRCSPMKGHSHVYWYRQLPEEGLKFMVYLQKENIIDESGMPKERFSAEFPKEGPSILRIQQVVRGDSAAYFCASSPGMNEQYFGPGTRLTVT.